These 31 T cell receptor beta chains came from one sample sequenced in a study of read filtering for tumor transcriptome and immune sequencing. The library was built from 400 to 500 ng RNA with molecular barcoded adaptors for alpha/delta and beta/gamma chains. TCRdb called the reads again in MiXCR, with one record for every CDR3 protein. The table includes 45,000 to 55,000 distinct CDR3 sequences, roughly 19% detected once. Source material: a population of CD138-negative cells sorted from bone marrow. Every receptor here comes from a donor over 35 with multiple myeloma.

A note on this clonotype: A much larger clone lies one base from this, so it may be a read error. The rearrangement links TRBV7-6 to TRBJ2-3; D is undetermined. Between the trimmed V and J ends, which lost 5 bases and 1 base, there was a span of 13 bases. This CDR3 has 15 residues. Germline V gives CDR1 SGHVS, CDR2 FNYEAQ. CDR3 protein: CASSGQADGTDTQYF. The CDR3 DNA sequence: TGTGCCAGCAGCGGCCAGGCCGATGGCACAGATACGCAGTATTTT.

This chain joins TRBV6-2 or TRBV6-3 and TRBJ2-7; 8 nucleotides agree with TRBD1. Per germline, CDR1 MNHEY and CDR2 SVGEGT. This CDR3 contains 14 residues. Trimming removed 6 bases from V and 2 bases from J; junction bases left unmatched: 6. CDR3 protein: CASRPGGSAYEQYF. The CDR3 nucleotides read TGTGCCAGCAGACCAGGGGGCAGTGCCTACGAGCAGTACTTC.

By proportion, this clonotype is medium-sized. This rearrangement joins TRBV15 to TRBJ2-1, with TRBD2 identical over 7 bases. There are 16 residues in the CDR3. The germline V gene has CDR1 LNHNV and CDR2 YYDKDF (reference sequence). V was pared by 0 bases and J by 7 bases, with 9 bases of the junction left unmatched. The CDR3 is CATSREQAGEVNEQFF. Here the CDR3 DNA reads TGTGCCACCAGCAGAGAGCAGGCGGGAGAAGTGAATGAGCAGTTCTTC.

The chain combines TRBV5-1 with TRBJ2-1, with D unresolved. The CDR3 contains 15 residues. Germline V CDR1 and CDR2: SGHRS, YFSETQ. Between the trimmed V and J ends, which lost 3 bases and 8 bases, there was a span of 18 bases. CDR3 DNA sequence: TGCGCCAGCAGCTCAACTCGCGGTAGTTTCCATGAGCAGTTCTTC. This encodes CASSSTRGSFHEQFF.

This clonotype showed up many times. The CDR3 region has the DNA TGTGCCAGCAGCATGGGAGAGACCCAGTACTTC. Encoded protein: CASSMGETQYF. The gene calls are TRBV7-2 and TRBJ2-5; D is undetermined. The germline V and J ends were trimmed by 5 bases and 4 bases, with 5 bases remaining between them. This CDR3 region has 11 residues. Germline CDR1 SGHTA, CDR2 FQGNSA.

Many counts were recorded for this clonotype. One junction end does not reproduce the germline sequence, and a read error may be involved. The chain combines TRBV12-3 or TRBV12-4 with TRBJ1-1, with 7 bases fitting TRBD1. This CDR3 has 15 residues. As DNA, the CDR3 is TGTGCCAGCAATTTAGGGGGCTTCGGGAACACTGAAGCTTTCTTT. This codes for CASNLGGFGNTEAFF.

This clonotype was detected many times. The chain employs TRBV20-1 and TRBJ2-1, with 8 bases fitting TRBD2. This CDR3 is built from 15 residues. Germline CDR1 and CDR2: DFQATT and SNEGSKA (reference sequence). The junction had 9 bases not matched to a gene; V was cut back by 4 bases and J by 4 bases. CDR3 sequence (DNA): TGCAGTGCTAACCCGGGACTAGGCAAATACAATGAGCAGTTCTTC. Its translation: CSANPGLGKYNEQFF.

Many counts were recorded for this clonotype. The chain's CDR3 is CSANPGQGVWETQYF. CDR3 sequence (DNA): TGCAGTGCTAATCCGGGACAGGGTGTTTGGGAGACCCAGTACTTC. The chain links TRBV20-1 to TRBJ2-5, with 9 bases aligning to TRBD1. The germline gives CDR1 DFQATT, CDR2 SNEGSKA (reference sequence). The V and J ends lost 4 bases and 5 bases, in that order; junction bases with no gene match: 11. The CDR3 runs 15 residues.

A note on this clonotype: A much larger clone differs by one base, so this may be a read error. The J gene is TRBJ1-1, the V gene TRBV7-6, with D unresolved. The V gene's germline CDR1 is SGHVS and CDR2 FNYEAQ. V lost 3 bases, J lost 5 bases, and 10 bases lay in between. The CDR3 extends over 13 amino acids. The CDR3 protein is CASSLGKETEAFF. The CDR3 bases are TGTGCCAGCAGCTTGGGAAAGGAAACTGAAGCTTTCTTT.

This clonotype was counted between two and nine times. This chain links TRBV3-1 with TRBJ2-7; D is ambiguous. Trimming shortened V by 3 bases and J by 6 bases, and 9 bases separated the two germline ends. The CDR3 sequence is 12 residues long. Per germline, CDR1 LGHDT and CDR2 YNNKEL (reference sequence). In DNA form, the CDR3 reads TGTGCCAGCAGCCAGCGAGTCCTCGAGCAGTACTTC. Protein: CASSQRVLEQYF.

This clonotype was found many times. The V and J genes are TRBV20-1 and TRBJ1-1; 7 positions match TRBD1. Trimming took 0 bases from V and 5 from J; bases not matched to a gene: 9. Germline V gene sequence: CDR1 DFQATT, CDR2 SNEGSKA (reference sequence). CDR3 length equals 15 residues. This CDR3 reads CSARELRGGRTEAFF. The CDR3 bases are TGCAGTGCTAGAGAATTGAGAGGGGGCAGAACTGAAGCTTTCTTT.

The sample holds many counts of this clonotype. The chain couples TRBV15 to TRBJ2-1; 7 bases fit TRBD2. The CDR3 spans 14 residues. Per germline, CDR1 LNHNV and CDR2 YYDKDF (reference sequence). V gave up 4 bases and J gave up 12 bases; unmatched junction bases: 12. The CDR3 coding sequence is TGTGCCACCAGCACCGCGGGAGTGTCCGCCCGGCAGTTCTTC. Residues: CATSTAGVSARQFF. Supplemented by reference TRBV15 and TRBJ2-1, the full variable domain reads DAMVIQNPRYQVTQFGKPVTLSCSQTLNHNVMYWYQQKSSQAPKLLFHYYDKDFNNEADTPDNFQSRRPNTSFCFLDIRSPGLGDTAMYLCATSTAGVSARQFFGPGTRLTVL.

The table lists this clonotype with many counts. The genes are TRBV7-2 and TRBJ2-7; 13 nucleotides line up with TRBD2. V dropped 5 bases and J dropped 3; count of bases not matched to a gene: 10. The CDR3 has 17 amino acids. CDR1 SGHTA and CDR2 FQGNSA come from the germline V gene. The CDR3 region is CASSPRPGTSGNYEQYF. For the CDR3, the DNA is TGTGCCAGCAGCCCTAGGCCCGGGACTAGCGGGAACTACGAGCAGTACTTC.

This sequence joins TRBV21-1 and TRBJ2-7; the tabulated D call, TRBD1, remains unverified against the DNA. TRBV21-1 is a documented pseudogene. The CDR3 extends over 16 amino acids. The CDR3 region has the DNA TGTGCCAGCAGCAAGGACAGAATCACACCCGTATACGAGCAGTACTTC. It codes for CASSKDRITPVYEQYF.

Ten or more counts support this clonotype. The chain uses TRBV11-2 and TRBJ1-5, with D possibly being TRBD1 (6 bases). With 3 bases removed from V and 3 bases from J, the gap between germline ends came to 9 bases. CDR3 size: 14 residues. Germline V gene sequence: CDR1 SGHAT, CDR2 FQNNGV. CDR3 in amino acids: CASSFAGDNQPQHF. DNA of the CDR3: TGTGCCAGCAGCTTCGCAGGGGACAATCAGCCCCAGCATTTT.

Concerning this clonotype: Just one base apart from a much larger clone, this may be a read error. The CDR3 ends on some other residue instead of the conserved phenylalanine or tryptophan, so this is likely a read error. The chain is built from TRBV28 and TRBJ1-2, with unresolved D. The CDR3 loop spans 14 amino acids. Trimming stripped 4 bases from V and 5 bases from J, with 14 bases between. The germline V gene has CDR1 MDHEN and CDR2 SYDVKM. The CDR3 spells CASSSREGLYGYTS. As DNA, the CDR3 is TGTGCCAGCAGTTCACGGGAGGGTCTATATGGCTACACCTCC.

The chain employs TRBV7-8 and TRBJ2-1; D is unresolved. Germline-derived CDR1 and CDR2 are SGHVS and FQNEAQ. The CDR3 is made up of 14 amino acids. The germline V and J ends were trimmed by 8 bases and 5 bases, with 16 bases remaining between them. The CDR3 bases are TGTGCCAGCGGCATATCCGGGCCGAACAATGAGCAGTTCTTC. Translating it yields CASGISGPNNEQFF.

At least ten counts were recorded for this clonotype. CDR3: CASSPGRGVSPLHF. CDR3 DNA: TGTGCCAGCAGCCCCGGGCGCGGGGTTTCACCCCTCCACTTT. V usage is TRBV14 and J usage is TRBJ1-6; D unclear. Germline CDR1 is SGHDN and CDR2 is FVKESK. This CDR3 contains 14 residues. Trimming removed 4 bases at V and 9 bases at J, with 13 bases between.

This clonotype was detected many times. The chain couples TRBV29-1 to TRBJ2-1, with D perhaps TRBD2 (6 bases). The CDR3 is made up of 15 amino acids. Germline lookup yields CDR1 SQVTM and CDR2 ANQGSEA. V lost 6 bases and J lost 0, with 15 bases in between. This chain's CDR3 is CSVCPGLYSYNEQFF. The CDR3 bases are TGCAGCGTGTGCCCTGGACTATACTCCTACAATGAGCAGTTCTTC.

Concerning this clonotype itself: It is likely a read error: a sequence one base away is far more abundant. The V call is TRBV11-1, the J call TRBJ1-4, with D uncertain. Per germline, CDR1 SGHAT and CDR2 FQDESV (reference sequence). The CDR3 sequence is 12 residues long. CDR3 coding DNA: TGTGCCAGCAGCTCCCTAAGTGAAAGACTGTTTTTT. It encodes CASSSLSERLFF.

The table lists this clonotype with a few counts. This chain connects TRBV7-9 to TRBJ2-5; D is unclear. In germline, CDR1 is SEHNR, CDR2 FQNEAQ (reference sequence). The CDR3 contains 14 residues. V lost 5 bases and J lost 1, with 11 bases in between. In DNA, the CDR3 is TGTGCCAGCAGCCCGGAGCATTTCCAAGAGACCCAGTACTTC. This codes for CASSPEHFQETQYF.

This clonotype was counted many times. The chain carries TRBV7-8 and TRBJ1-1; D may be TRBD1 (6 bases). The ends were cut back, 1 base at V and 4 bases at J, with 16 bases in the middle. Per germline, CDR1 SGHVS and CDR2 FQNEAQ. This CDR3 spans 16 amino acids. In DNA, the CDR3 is TGTGCCAGCAGCTTAGTTAGGGGGGTGGGCGGCACTGAAGCTTTCTTT. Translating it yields CASSLVRGVGGTEAFF. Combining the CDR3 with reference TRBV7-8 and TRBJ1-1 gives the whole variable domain GAGVSQSPRYKVAKRGQDVALRCDPISGHVSLFWYQQALGQGPEFLTYFQNEAQLDKSGLPSDRFFAERPEGSVSTLKIQRTQQEDSAVYLCASSLVRGVGGTEAFFGQGTRLTVV.

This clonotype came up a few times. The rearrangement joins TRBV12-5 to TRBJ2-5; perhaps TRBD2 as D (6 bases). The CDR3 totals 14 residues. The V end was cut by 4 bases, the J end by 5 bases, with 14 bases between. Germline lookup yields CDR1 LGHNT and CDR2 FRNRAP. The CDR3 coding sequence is TGTGCTAGTGGTTCTTGGACACGGGGGGAGACCCAGTACTTC. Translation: CASGSWTRGETQYF.

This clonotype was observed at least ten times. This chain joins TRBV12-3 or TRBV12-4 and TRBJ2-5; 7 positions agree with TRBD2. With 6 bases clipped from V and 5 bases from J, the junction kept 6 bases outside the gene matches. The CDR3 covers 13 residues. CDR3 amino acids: CASRRERGETQYF. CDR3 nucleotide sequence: TGTGCCAGCAGGCGGGAGAGGGGCGAGACCCAGTACTTC.

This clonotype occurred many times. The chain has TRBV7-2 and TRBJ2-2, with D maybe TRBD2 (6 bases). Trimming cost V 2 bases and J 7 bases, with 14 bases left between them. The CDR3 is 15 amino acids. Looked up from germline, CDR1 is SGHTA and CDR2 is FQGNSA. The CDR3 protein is CASSLHGRGGGELFF. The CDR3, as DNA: TGTGCCAGCAGCTTACACGGGAGAGGAGGCGGGGAGCTGTTTTTT.

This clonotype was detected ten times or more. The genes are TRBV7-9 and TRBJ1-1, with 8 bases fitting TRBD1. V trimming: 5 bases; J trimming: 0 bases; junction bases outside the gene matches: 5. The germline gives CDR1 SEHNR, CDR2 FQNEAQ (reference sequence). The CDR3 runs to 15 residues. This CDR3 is CASSPGQAVNTEAFF. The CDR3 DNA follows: TGTGCCAGCAGCCCGGGACAGGCAGTGAACACTGAAGCTTTCTTT.

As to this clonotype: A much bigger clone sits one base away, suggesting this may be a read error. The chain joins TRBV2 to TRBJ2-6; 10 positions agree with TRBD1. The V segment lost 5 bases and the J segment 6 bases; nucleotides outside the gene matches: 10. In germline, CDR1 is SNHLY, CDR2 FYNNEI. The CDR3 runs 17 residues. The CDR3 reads CASSRPGQGSEANVLTF. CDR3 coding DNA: TGTGCCAGCAGTAGACCGGGACAGGGGAGCGAGGCCAACGTCCTGACTTTC.

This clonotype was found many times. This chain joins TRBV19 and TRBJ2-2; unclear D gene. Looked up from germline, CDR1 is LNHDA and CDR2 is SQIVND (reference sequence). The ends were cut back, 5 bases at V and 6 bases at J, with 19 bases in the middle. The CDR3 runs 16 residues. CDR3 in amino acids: CASSRPSGVFSGELFF. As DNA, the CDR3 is TGTGCCAGTAGTCGACCATCAGGTGTGTTTTCCGGGGAGCTGTTTTTT.

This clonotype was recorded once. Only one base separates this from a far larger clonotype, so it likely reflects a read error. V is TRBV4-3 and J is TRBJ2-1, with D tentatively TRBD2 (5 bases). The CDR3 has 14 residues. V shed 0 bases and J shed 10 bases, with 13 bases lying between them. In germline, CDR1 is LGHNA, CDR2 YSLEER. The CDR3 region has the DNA TGCGCCAGCAGCCAAGATTTCAGCGGCTACGAGCAGTTCTTC. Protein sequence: CASSQDFSGYEQFF.

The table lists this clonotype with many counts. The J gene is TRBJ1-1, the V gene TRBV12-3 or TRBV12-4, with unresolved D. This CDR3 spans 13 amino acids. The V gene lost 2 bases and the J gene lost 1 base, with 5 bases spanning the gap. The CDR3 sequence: CASSLRRNTEAFF. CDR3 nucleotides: TGTGCCAGCAGTTTAAGACGGAACACTGAAGCTTTCTTT.

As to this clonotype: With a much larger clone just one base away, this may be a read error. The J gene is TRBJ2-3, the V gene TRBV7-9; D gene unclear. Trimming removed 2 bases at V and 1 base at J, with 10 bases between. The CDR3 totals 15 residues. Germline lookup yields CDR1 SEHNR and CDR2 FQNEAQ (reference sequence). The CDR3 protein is CASSLQDEGTDTQYF. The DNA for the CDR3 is TGTGCCAGCAGCTTACAGGATGAAGGCACAGATACGCAGTATTTT.